The 9 T cell receptor beta chains below come from one sample, sequenced in a study of T cells in Graves' hyperthyroidism and ophthalmopathy. TCR beta CDR3 regions were amplified from RNA transcripts. The HTBI set primed first-round TCR CDR3 RT-PCR. TCRdb re-derived calls from the multiplex PCR reads in MiXCR, one entry per CDR3 protein. The table shows approximately 590,000 distinct CDR3 sequences, with 15% to 18% occurring only once. The source material was blood. The receptors were sampled from a woman aged 25 to 39 with Graves' hyperthyroidism.

The chain couples TRBV18 to TRBJ2-2, with a possible D match to TRBD2 (6 bases). Per the germline V gene, CDR1 is KGHSH and CDR2 is LQKENI. Trimming left V 1 base short and J 4 bases short, with 13 bases between. This CDR3 region has 16 residues. CDR3 amino acids: CASSPQPGLATGELFF. The CDR3, as DNA: TGTGCCAGCTCACCACAGCCGGGACTGGCCACCGGGGAGCTGTTTTTT.

The chain joins TRBV9 to TRBJ1-5, with D maybe TRBD1 (6 bases). CDR1 SGDLS and CDR2 YYNGEE come from the germline V gene. The CDR3 has 11 residues. The CDR3 is CAGGGNQPQHF. CDR3 in DNA: TGTGCAGGGGGGGGCAATCAGCCCCAGCATTTT. Combining the CDR3 with reference TRBV9 and TRBJ1-5 gives the whole variable domain DSGVTQTPKHLITATGQRVTLRCSPRSGDLSVYWYQQSLDQGLQFLIQYYNGEERAKGNILERFSAQQFPDLHSELNLSSLELGDSALYFCAGGGNQPQHFGDGTRLSIL.

The chain combines TRBV29-1 with TRBJ2-2; D not resolved. This CDR3 contains 11 residues. The V and J ends lost 7 bases and 7 bases respectively, with 10 bases between them. CDR1 and CDR2 (germline): SQVTM, ANQGSEA. The CDR3 DNA reads TGCAGCGCCTCCTATTTCGGGGAGCTGTTTTTT. The encoded protein is CSASYFGELFF.

This clonotype was observed many times. The rearrangement uses TRBV3-1 and TRBJ1-2; D gene ambiguous. Germline V gene data show CDR1 as LGHDT and CDR2 as YNNKEL (reference sequence). The ends were cut back, 4 bases at V and 2 bases at J, with 5 bases in the middle. The CDR3 contains 12 residues. CDR3 DNA: TGTGCCAGCAGCCGCGTGAACTATGGCTACACCTTC. Amino acid sequence: CASSRVNYGYTF.

This clonotype was counted many times. V is TRBV28 and J is TRBJ2-7, with TRBD1 matching 11 bases. V dropped 5 bases and J dropped 1; count of bases not matched to a gene: 10. Germline V gene data show CDR1 as MDHEN and CDR2 as SYDVKM. The length of the CDR3 is 17 residues. CDR3 residues: CASSTILGQGASYEQYF. The CDR3 nucleotides read TGTGCCAGCAGTACTATCTTAGGACAGGGGGCTTCCTACGAGCAGTACTTC.

This clonotype was seen ten or more times. The V call is TRBV20-1, the J call TRBJ1-2; 8 nucleotides match TRBD1. Germline V gene data show CDR1 as DFQATT and CDR2 as SNEGSKA (reference sequence). The CDR3 length is 19 residues. J lost 2 bases, V lost 0 bases, and 17 bases had no gene match. CDR3 sequence reads: CSARDGLQGEYIPNYGYTF. The CDR3, as DNA: TGCAGTGCTAGAGACGGCCTACAGGGGGAATACATTCCAAACTATGGCTACACCTTC.

In its sample, this clonotype was seen a few times. The V gene is TRBV29-1, the J gene TRBJ2-1; tentative D call: TRBD1 (6 bases). The germline CDR1 and CDR2 sequences are SQVTM and ANQGSEA. The CDR3 has 13 residues. The V end lost 0 bases, the J end lost 13 bases, and 16 bases lay between the germline ends. CDR3 protein: CSVEEAGANIQFF. CDR3 bases: TGCAGCGTTGAAGAGGCAGGGGCTAACATACAGTTCTTC.

This clonotype has a handful of counts. This chain joins TRBV20-1 and TRBJ2-3; 8 bases align to TRBD1. From germline, CDR1 is DFQATT and CDR2 SNEGSKA (reference sequence). J lost 5 bases, V lost 6 bases, and 10 bases had no gene match. The CDR3 loop spans 14 amino acids. CDR3 region: CSAEPRTGQDTQYF. CDR3 nucleotide sequence: TGCAGTGCCGAACCAAGGACAGGGCAAGATACGCAGTATTTT.

This clonotype was seen ten or more times. This rearrangement joins TRBV11-2 to TRBJ2-7; 10 positions agree with TRBD2. V lost 5 bases to trimming and J lost 0 bases; unmatched junction nucleotides: 4. Per germline, CDR1 SGHAT and CDR2 FQNNGV. The CDR3 consists of 15 residues. CDR3 protein: CASSRTSGHSYEQYF. In DNA form, the CDR3 reads TGTGCCAGCAGCCGGACTAGCGGACACTCCTACGAGCAGTACTTC.